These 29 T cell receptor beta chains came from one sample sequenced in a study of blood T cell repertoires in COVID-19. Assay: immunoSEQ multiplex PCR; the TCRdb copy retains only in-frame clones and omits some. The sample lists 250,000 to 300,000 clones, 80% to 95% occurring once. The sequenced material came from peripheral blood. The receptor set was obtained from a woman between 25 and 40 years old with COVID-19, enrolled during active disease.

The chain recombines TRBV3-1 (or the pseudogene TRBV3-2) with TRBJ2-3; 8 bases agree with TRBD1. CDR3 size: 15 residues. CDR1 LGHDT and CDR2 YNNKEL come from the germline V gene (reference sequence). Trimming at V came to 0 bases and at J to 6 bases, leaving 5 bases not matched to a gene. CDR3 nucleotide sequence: TGTGCCAGCAGCCAAGATAGGCAGGGGGCGGATACGCAGTATTTT. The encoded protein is CASSQDRQGADTQYF.

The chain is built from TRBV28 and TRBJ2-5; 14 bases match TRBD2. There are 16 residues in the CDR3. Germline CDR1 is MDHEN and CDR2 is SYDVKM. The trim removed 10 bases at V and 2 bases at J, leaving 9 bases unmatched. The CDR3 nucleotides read TGTGCCACCAGACAGGGACTAGCGGGAGAGCAAGAGACCCAGTACTTC. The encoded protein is CATRQGLAGEQETQYF.

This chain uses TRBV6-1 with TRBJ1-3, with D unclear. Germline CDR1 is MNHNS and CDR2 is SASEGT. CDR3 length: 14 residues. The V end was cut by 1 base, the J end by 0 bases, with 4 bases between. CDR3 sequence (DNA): TGTGCCAGCAGTGAAGGCAGCTCTGGAAACACCATATATTTT. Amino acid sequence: CASSEGSSGNTIYF.

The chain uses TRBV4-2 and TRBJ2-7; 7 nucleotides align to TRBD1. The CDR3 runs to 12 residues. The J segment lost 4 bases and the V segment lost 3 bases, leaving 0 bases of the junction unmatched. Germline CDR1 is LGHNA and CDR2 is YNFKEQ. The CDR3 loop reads CASSQTGYEQYF. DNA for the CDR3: TGTGCCAGCAGCCAGACAGGGTACGAGCAGTACTTC.

The chain's CDR3 is CASSQGELITYEQYF. DNA of the CDR3: TGTGCCAGCAGCCAAGGTGAACTAATTACCTACGAGCAGTACTTC. The chain employs TRBV3-1 (or the pseudogene TRBV3-2) and TRBJ2-7; D is uncertain. From germline, CDR1 is LGHDT and CDR2 YNNKEL (reference sequence). V dropped 1 base and J dropped 2 bases, with 12 bases sitting between them. CDR3 length equals 15 residues.

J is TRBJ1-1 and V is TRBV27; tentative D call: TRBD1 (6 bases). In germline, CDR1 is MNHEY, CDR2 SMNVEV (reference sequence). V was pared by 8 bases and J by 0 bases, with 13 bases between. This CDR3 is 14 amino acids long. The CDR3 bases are TGTGCCAGCCTACCGGGGGGCCTGAACACTGAAGCTTTCTTT. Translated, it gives CASLPGGLNTEAFF.

The CDR3 DNA reads as TGTGCCAGCTCACCAGACAGGGGATACAATGAGCAGTTCTTC. Translation gives CASSPDRGYNEQFF. The chain carries TRBV18 and TRBJ2-1; 8 positions agree with TRBD1. Germline assignment: CDR1 KGHSH and CDR2 LQKENI. The CDR3 loop spans 14 amino acids. With 2 bases clipped from V and 4 bases from J, the junction kept 1 base outside the gene matches.

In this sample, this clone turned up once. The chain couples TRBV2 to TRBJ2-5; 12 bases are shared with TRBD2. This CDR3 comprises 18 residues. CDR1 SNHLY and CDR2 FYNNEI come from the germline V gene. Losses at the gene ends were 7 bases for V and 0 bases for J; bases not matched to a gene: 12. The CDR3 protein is CASTPGLAGPLYQETQYF. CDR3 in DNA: TGTGCCAGCACCCCTGGACTAGCGGGACCCCTGTACCAAGAGACCCAGTACTTC. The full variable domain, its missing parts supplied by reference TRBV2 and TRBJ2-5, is EPEVTQTPSHQVTQMGQEVILRCVPISNHLYFYWYRQILGQKVEFLVSFYNNEISEKSEIFDDQFSVERPDGSNFTLKIRSTKLEDSAMYFCASTPGLAGPLYQETQYFGPGTRLLVL.

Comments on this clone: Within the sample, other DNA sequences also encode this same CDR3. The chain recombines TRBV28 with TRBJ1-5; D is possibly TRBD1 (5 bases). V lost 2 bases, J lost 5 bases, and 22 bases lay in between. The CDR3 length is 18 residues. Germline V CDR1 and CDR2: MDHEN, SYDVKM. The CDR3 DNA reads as TGTGCCAGCAGTTTAAGTCCAGGGTTAGGGTCTCTGGATCAGCCCCAGCATTTT. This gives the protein CASSLSPGLGSLDQPQHF.

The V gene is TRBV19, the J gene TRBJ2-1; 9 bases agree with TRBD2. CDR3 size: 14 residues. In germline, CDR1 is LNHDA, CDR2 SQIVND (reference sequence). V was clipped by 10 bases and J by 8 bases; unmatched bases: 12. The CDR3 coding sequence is TGTGCCACCTTAGCGGGAGTTTCTTCCGATGAGCAGTTCTTC. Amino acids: CATLAGVSSDEQFF.

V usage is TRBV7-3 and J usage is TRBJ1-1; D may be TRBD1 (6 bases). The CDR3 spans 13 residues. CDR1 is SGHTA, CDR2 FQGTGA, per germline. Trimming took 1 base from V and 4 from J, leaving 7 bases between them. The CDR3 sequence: CASSLIGGTEAFF. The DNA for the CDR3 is TGTGCCAGCAGCTTAATAGGGGGCACTGAAGCTTTCTTT.

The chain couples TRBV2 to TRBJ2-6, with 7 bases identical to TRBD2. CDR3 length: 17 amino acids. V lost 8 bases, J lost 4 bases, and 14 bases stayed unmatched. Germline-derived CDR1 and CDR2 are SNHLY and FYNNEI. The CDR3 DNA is TGTGCCAGCTCTCCGGGGAGGGGACGAGGAGGGGCCAACGTCCTGACTTTC. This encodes CASSPGRGRGGANVLTF.

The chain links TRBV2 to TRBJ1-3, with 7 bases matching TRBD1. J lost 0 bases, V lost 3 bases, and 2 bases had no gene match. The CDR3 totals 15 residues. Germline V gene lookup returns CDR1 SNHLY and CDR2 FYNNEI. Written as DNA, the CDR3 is TGTGCCAGCAGTGAGACAGGGATCTCTGGAAACACCATATATTTT. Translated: CASSETGISGNTIYF.

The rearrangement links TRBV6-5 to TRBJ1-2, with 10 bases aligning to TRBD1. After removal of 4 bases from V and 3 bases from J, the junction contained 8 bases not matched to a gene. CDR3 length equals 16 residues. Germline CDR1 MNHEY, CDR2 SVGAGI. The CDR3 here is CASSSLGDRGHYGYTF. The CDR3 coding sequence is TGTGCCAGCAGTTCTTTGGGGGACAGGGGTCACTATGGCTACACCTTC.

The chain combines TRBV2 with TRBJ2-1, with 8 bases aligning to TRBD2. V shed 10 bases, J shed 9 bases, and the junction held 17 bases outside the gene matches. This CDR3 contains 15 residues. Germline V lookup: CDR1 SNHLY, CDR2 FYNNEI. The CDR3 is CATTPQGTSGSEQFF. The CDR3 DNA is TGTGCCACCACACCCCAAGGAACGAGCGGGAGTGAGCAGTTCTTC.

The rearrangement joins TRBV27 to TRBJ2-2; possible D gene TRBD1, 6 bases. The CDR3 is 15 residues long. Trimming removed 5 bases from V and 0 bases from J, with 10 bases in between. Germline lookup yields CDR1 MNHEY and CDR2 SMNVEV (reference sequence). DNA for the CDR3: TGTGCCAGCAGTCGAGGGACAACGAACACCGGGGAGCTGTTTTTT. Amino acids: CASSRGTTNTGELFF.

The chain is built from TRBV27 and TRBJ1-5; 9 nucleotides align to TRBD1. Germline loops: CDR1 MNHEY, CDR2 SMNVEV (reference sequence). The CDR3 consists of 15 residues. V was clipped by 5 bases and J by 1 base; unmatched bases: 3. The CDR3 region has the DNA TGTGCCAGCAGTGAGGACAGGGGAAGCAATCAGCCCCAGCATTTT. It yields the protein CASSEDRGSNQPQHF.

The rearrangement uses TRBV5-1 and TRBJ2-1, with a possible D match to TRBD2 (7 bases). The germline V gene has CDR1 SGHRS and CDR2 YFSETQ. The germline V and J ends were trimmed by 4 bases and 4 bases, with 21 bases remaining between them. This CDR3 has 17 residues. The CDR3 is CASSPVGGQSRYNEQFF. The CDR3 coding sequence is TGCGCCAGCAGCCCAGTCGGGGGGCAATCTCGATACAATGAGCAGTTCTTC.

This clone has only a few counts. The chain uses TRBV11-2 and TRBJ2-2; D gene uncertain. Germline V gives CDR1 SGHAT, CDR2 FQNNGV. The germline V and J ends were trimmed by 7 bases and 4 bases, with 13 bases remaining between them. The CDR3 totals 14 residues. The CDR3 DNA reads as TGTGCCAGCACCCGACCCTCGGGCACCGGGGAGCTGTTTTTT. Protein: CASTRPSGTGELFF.

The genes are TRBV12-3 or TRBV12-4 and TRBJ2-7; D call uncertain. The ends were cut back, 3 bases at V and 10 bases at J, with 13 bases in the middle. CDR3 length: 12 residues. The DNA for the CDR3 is TGTGCCAGCAGTTTTCCCGGTGGTCGACAGTACTTC. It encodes CASSFPGGRQYF.

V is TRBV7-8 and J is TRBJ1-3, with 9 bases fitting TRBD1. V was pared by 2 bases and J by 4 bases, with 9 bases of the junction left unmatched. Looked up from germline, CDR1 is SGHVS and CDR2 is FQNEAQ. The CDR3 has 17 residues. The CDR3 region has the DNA TGTGCCAGCAGCTTAATCGCCGGGACAGGGCGCGGAAACACCATATATTTT. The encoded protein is CASSLIAGTGRGNTIYF.

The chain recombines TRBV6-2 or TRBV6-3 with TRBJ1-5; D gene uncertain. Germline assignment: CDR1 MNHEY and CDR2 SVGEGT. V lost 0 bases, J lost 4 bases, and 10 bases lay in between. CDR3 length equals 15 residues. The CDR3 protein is CASSYSLSSNQPQHF. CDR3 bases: TGTGCCAGCAGTTACTCGCTATCGTCTAATCAGCCCCAGCATTTT.

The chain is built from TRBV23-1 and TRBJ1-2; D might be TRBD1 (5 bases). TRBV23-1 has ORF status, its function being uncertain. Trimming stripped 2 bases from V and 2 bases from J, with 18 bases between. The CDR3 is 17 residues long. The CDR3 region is CASSQQDPWTRNYGYTF. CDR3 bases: TGCGCCAGCAGTCAACAGGATCCCTGGACAAGAAACTATGGCTACACCTTC.

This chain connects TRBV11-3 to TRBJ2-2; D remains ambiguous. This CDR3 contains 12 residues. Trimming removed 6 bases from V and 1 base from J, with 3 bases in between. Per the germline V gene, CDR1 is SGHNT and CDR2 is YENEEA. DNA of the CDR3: TGTGCCAGCAGTAAGAACACCGGGGAGCTGTTTTTT. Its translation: CASSKNTGELFF. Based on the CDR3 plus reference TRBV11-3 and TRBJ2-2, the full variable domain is EAGVVQSPRYKIIEKKQPVAFWCNPISGHNTLYWYLQNLGQGPELLIRYENEEAVDDSQLPKDRFSAERLKGVDSTLKIQPAELGDSAVYLCASSKNTGELFFGEGSRLTVL.

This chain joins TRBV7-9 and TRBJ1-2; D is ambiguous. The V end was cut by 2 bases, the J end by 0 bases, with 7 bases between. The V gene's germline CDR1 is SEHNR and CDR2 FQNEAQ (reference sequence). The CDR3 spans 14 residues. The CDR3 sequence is CASSLSGTNYGYTF. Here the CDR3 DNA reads TGTGCCAGCAGCTTATCCGGGACTAACTATGGCTACACCTTC.

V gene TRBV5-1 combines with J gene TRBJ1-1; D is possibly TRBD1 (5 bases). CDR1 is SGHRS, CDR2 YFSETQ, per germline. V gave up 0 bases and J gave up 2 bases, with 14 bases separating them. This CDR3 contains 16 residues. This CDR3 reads CASSLAWQGPNTEAFF. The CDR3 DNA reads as TGCGCCAGCAGCTTGGCTTGGCAGGGCCCCAACACTGAAGCTTTCTTT.

CDR3 nucleotide sequence: TGTGCTAGTGGGGCCGGAAGCGGGACCTCCTACAATGAGCAGTTCTTC. Its translation: CASGAGSGTSYNEQFF. The rearrangement uses TRBV12-5 and TRBJ2-1; 7 nucleotides match TRBD2. The V segment lost 6 bases and the J segment 0 bases; nucleotides outside the gene matches: 8. CDR3 size: 16 residues. Germline assignment: CDR1 LGHNT and CDR2 FRNRAP.

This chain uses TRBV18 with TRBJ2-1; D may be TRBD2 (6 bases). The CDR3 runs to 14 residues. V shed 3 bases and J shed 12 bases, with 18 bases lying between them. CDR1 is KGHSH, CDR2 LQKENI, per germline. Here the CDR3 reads CASSPPASEFLQFF. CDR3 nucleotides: TGTGCCAGCTCACCTCCGGCTAGCGAATTTTTGCAGTTCTTC.

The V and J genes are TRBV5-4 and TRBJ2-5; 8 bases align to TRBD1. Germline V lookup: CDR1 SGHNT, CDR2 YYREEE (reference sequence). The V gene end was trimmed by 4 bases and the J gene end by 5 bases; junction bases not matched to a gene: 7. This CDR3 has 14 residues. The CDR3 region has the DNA TGTGCCAGCAGCCACGACAGGGGAGGCGAGACCCAGTACTTC. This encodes CASSHDRGGETQYF.